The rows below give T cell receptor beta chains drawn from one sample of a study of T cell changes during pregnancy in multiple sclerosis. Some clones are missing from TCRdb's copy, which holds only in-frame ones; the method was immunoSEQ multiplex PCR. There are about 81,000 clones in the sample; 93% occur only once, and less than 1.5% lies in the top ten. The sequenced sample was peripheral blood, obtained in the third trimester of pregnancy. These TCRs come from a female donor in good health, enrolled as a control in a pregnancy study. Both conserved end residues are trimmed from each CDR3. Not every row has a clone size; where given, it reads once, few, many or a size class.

CDR3aa: ASRRADQETQY; abundance: .; v_gene: TRBV28; j_gene: TRBJ2-5
CDR3aa: ASSNRGQIYEQY; abundance: .; v_gene: TRBV19; j_gene: TRBJ2-7
CDR3aa: ASSQVGGGTDTQY; abundance: .; v_gene: TRBV4-1; j_gene: TRBJ2-3
CDR3aa: ASSDPQGMNTEAF; abundance: .; v_gene: TRBV5-1; j_gene: TRBJ1-1
CDR3aa: ASSLDYTDTQY; abundance: .; v_gene: TRBV5-1; j_gene: TRBJ2-3
CDR3aa: ASSRGSGDSYEQY; abundance: .; v_gene: TRBV5-4; j_gene: TRBJ2-7
CDR3aa: ASMSGSYNEQF; abundance: .; v_gene: TRBV19; j_gene: TRBJ2-1
CDR3aa: ASSLVGRGREKLF; abundance: .; v_gene: TRBV7-9; j_gene: TRBJ1-4
CDR3aa: ATSRASYNEQF; abundance: .; v_gene: TRBV15; j_gene: TRBJ2-1
CDR3aa: ASQRDYSSYEQY; abundance: .; v_gene: TRBV2; j_gene: TRBJ2-7
CDR3aa: ASSFSPWVAANTGELF; abundance: once; v_gene: TRBV28; j_gene: TRBJ2-2
CDR3aa: ASSTLTTATEAF; abundance: .; v_gene: TRBV5-1; j_gene: TRBJ1-1
CDR3aa: ASRSGPHSNQPQH; abundance: .; v_gene: TRBV19; j_gene: TRBJ1-5
CDR3aa: ASSAPIDSLAKNIQY; abundance: .; v_gene: TRBV10-2; j_gene: TRBJ2-4
CDR3aa: ASSFRTGGGYT; abundance: .; v_gene: TRBV28; j_gene: TRBJ1-2
CDR3aa: ASSKESGRAYEQY; abundance: .; v_gene: TRBV2; j_gene: TRBJ2-7
CDR3aa: ASSKGARGCGYT; abundance: once; v_gene: TRBV21-1; j_gene: TRBJ1-2
CDR3aa: ASSLGQDTEAF; abundance: .; v_gene: TRBV28; j_gene: TRBJ1-1
CDR3aa: ASSLVGTGGSGYT; abundance: .; v_gene: TRBV5-4; j_gene: TRBJ1-2
CDR3aa: ASSTRGQGALDT; abundance: once; v_gene: TRBV5-1; j_gene: TRBJ1-2
CDR3aa: ASSSPPSGETQY; abundance: .; v_gene: TRBV7-2; j_gene: TRBJ2-5
CDR3aa: ASSFTGERGEQF; abundance: .; v_gene: TRBV7-8; j_gene: TRBJ2-1
CDR3aa: ASSLDLAAYNEQF; abundance: .; v_gene: TRBV5-4; j_gene: TRBJ2-1
CDR3aa: ASSVGTAGEQY; abundance: .; v_gene: TRBV9; j_gene: TRBJ2-7
CDR3aa: SVGENLRGEQY; abundance: .; v_gene: TRBV29-1; j_gene: TRBJ2-7
CDR3aa: ASSRSEGSSYNEQF; abundance: .; v_gene: TRBV7-9; j_gene: TRBJ2-1
CDR3aa: ASSQGATSGSRYEQY; abundance: .; v_gene: TRBV4-1; j_gene: TRBJ2-7